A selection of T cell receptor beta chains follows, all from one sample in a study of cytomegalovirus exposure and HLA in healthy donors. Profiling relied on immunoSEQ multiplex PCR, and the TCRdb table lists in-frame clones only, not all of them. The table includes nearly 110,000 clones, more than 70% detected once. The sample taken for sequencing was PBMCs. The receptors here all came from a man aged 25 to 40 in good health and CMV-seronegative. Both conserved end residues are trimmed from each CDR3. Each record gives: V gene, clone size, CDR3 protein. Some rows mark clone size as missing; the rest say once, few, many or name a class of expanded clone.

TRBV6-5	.	ASSYSGQGNNEQF
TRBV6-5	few	ASRLGSFYEQY
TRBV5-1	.	ASSLSPSRQDTQY
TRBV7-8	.	ASSLAEGALGTEAF
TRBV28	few	ASSPLTGSAQPQH
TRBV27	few	ASSGTGTNQETQY
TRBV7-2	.	ASRRTSGGAGTYEQY
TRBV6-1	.	ASSEMRLDTQY
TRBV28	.	ASSLVWQGYNTGELF
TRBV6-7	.	ASSSPDSSGRAYEQY
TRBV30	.	AWNPTGVRGYT
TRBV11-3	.	ASSRQADTEAF
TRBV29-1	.	SATADTQY
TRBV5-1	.	ASSLQTGNTEAF
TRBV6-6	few	ASSYRGNVNYNEQF
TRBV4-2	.	ASSEGASGAAYEQY
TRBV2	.	ATAGTASYEQY
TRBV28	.	ASRRPGGEQY
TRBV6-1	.	ASTTVWGTEKLF
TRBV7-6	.	ASSLAGPGATDTQY
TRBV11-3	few	ASSLGLQETQY
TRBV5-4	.	ASSLFVAGEGNEQF
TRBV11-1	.	ASSSRDLSSYNEQF
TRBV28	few	ASSEDREQPQH
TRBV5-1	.	ASSRTSGVYNEQF
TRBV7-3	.	ASSVTGFANEQF
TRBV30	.	AWSGQGNTEAF
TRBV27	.	ASSLFGSVNTEAF
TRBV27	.	ASSPIKGSGNTEAF
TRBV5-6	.	ASSLGGDSEEQY
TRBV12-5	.	ASAGGVLHEQY
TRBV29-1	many	SVGTGNTGELF
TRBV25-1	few	ASRVTGVGSEAF
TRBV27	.	ASSRIPREDTEAF
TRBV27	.	ASRQANTGELF
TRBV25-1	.	ASKPRTGTGIYEQY
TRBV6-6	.	ASRGGDRSSYEQY
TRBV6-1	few	ASRLLAGASYEQY
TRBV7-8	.	ASSPPGQANEKLF
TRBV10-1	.	ASSEDGQGEAF
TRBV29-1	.	SVELRDYEQY
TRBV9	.	ASSVAGGRNTDTQY
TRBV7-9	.	ASSLGGGSGSTDTQY
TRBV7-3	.	ASSSTGLAGGYNEQF
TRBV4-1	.	ASSQGQGYSGANVLT
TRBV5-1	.	ASSGGSRDNEQF
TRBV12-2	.	ASRLARTEVDLLGTEAF
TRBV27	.	ASSRTGHEQY
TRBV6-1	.	ASGPFWEQY
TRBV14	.	ASSRNQGTVKAKETQY